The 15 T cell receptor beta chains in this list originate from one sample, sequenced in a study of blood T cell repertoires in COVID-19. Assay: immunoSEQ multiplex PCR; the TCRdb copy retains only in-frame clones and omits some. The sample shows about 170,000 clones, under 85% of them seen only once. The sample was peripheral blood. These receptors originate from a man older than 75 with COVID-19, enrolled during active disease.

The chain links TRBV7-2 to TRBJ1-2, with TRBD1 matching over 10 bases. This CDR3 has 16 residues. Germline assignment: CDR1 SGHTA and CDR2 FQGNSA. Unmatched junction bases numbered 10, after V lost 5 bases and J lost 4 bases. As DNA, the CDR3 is TGTGCCAGCAGCCCCTATGGGACAGGGGACTTCTATGGCTACACCTTC. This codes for CASSPYGTGDFYGYTF.

DNA of the CDR3: TGTGCCAGCAGCGTAGCAACAGGGGGCACTGAAGCTTTCTTT. This sequence encodes CASSVATGGTEAFF. This chain uses TRBV9 with TRBJ1-1, with TRBD1 matching 8 bases. The V gene's germline CDR1 is SGDLS and CDR2 YYNGEE. The J segment lost 4 bases and the V segment lost 0 bases, leaving 2 bases of the junction unmatched. The CDR3 length is 14 residues.

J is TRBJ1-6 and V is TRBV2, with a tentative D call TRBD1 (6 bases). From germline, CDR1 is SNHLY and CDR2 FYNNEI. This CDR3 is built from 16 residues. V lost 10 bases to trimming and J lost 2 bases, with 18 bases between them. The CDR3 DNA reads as TGTGCCACAAAACATACAGGGAACACCTATAATTCACCCCTCCACTTT. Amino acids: CATKHTGNTYNSPLHF.

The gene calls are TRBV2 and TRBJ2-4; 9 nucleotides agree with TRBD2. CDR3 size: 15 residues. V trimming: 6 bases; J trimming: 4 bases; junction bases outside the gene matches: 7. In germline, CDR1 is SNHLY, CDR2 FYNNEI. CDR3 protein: CASSVHLAGKNIQYF. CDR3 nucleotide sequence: TGTGCCAGCAGCGTTCATCTAGCGGGGAAAAACATTCAGTACTTC.

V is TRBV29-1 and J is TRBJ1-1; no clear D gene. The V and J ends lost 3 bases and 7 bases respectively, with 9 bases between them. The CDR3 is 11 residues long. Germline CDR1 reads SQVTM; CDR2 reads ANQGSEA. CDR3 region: CSVDQINEAFF. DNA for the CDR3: TGCAGCGTTGACCAGATAAATGAAGCTTTCTTT.

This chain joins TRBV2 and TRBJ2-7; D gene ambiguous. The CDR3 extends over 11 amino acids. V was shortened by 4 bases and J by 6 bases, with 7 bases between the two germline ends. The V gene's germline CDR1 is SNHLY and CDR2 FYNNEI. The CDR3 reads CASSGSVEQYF. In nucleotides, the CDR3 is TGTGCCAGCAGTGGATCGGTCGAGCAGTACTTC.

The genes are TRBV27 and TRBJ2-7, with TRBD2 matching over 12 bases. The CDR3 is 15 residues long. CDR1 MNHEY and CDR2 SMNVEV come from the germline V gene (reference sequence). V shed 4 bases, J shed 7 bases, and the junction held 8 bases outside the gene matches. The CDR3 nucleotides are TGTGCCAGCAGTTCGTCTAGCGGGGGGGCTGGGGAGCAGTACTTC. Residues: CASSSSSGGAGEQYF.

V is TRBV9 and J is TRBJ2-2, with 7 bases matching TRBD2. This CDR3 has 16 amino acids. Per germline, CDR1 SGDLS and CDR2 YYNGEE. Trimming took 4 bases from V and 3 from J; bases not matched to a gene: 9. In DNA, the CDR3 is TGTGCCAGCAGCCCCCAAGCGGGGCGGGACACCGGGGAGCTGTTTTTT. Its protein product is CASSPQAGRDTGELFF.

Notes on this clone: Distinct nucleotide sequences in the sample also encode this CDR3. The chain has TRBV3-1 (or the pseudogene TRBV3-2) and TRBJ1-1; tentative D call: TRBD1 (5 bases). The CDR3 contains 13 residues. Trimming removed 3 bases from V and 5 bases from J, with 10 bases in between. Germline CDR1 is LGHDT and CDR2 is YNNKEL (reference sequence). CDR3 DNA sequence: TGTGCCAGCAGCCAGGGGGGTGGGACTGAAGCTTTCTTT. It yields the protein CASSQGGGTEAFF.

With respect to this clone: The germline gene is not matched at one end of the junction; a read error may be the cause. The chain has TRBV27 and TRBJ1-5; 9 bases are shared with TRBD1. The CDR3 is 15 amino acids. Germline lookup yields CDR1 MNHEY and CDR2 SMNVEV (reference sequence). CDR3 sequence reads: CASSLWILPGGQGNF. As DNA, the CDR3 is TGTGCCAGCAGTTTATGGATTCTCCCCGGGGGACAGGGAAATTTT.

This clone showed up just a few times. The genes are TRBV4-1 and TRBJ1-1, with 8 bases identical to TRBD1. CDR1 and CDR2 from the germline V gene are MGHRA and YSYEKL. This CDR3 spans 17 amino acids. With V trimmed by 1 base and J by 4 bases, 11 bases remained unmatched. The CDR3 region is CASSQAPDREIGTEAFF. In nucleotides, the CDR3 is TGCGCCAGCAGCCAAGCGCCGGACAGGGAGATCGGCACTGAAGCTTTCTTT.

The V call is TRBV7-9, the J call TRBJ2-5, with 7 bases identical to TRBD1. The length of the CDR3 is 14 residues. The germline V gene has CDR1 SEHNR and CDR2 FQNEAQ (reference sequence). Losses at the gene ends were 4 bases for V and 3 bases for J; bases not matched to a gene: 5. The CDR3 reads CASSSNRGEETQYF. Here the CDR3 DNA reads TGTGCCAGCAGCTCGAACAGGGGAGAAGAGACCCAGTACTTC.

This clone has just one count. This chain's CDR3 is CASSRKLTMNTEAFF. The CDR3, as DNA: TGTGCCAGCAGCCGTAAACTAACGATGAACACTGAAGCTTTCTTT. V gene TRBV5-4 combines with J gene TRBJ1-1; no definite D call. This CDR3 has 15 residues. The V and J ends lost 4 bases and 0 bases respectively, with 13 bases between them. Germline V gene sequence: CDR1 SGHNT, CDR2 YYREEE (reference sequence).

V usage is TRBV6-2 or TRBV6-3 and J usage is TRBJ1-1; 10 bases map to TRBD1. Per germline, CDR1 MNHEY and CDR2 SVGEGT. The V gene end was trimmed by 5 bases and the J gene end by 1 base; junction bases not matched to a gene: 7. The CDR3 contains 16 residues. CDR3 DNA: TGTGCCAGCAGTACACACAGGACAGGGGGGAACACTGAAGCTTTCTTT. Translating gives CASSTHRTGGNTEAFF.

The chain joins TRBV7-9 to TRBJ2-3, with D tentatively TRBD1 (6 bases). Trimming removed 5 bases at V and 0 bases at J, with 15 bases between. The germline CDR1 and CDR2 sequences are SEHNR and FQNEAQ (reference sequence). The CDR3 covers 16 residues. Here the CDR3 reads CASSPWTASSTDTQYF. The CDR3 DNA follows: TGTGCCAGCAGCCCATGGACAGCATCTAGCACAGATACGCAGTATTTT.